Described below is a single T cell receptor (beta chain) sequence and its context. Its antigen is as yet unknown. Assay: immunoSEQ multiplex PCR; the TCRdb copy retains only in-frame clones and omits some. The sample lists about 30,000 clones; 45% to 60% were seen once. The entry originates in a study of cytotoxic CD8 clonotypes in ibrutinib-treated CLL. General study findings and limits: The study found baseline clonality above age-matched healthy donors, tracking circulating CD8+ T-cell counts.

The CDR3 spans 14 residues. V was shortened by 4 bases and J by 8 bases, with 19 bases between the two germline ends. Germline CDR1 SGHRS, CDR2 YFSETQ. This sequence joins TRBV5-1 and TRBJ2-7; perhaps D is TRBD1 or TRBD2 (5 bases each). The material was PBMCs, obtained before ibrutinib treatment. This TCR came from a human donor with chronic lymphocytic leukemia. Here the CDR3 reads CASSPETPGPKQYF. CDR3 coding DNA: TGCGCCAGCAGCCCAGAAACCCCGGGACCCAAGCAGTACTTC.